What follows is one TCR beta chain and its context. The sample contains more than one DNA sequence encoding this CDR3. Amplification used 60 Vbeta primers and 13 Jbeta primers. Produced via immunoSEQ multiplex PCR; TCRdb's table is partial and in-frame only. The table lists roughly 100,000 clones, approximately 78% of them singletons, with around 1.5% in the top ten. This sample is drawn from a study of cytomegalovirus exposure and HLA in healthy donors. Overall study context: Genotyping of some 400 donors showed that around 81% belonged to the Caucasian-associated ancestry cluster.

Trimming at V came to 3 bases and at J to 6 bases, leaving 4 bases not matched to a gene. CDR3 size: 12 residues. CDR1 is SQVTM and CDR2 is ANQGSEA in the germline V gene. This receptor was obtained from a woman aged 40-49 years in good health and CMV-seronegative. Material: PBMCs. The rearrangement joins TRBV29-1 to TRBJ1-2, with 7 bases fitting TRBD1. This CDR3 reads CSVEGQGDGYTF. The CDR3 nucleotides are TGCAGCGTTGAGGGGCAGGGGGATGGCTACACCTTC.